The TCR beta chain under discussion was sequenced for a study of sequential checkpoint blockade in melanoma. Germline CDR1 MNHGY, CDR2 SAAAGT. This CDR3 has 14 amino acids. V lost 2 bases, J lost 5 bases, and 10 bases lay in between. Some clones are missing from TCRdb's copy, which holds only in-frame ones; the method was immunoSEQ multiplex PCR. The listing records approximately 80 clones. Sample treatment: randomized to nivolumab then ipilimumab (arm A) or the reverse (arm B). This clone was counted between two and nine times. This TCR was recovered from a human donor with melanoma. Source: tumor tissue (inferred from file names), taken from a patient given nivolumab and ipilimumab in sequence. The V gene is TRBV6-8, the J gene TRBJ2-1; D is perhaps TRBD2 (6 bases). CDR3 loop: CASSYAGLHNEQFF. The CDR3 DNA sequence: TGTGCCAGCAGTTACGCGGGACTGCACAATGAGCAGTTCTTC.